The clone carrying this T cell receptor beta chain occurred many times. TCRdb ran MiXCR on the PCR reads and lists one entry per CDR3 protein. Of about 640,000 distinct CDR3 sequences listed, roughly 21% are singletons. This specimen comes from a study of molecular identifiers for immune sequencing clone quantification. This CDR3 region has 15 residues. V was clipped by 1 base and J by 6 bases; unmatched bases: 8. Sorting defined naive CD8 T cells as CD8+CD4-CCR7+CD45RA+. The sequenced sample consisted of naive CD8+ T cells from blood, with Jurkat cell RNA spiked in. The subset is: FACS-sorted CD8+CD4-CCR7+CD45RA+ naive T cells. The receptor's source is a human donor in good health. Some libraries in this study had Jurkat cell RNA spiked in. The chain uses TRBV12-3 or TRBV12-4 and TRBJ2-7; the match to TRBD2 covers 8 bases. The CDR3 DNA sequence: TGTGCCAGCAGTTTAGGTGGTAGCGGGGAAGCCGAGCAGTACTTC. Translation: CASSLGGSGEAEQYF.